This T cell receptor beta chain was identified during a study of metastatic and nonmetastatic thyroid tumors. For the study at large: Repertoire data that came from the blood and tumor or nodule tissue of malignant and benign thyroid patients were compared.

This clone was counted at least ten times. This may be a read error, as it is one base from a much larger clone. Distinct nucleotide sequences in the sample also encode this CDR3. Methods used by the authors: CDR3 differences across clinicopathological groups were used to build a distant-metastasis classifier for papillary thyroid cancer. TCRdb reanalyzed the PCR reads via MiXCR. The V and J calls follow TCRdb's processing rather than the paper's. This table has approximately 35,000 clones, under 14% appearing once. The entire patient cohort was treatment-naive prior to thyroid surgery. The sequencing sample was made of blood. The receptor was isolated from a female donor with papillary thyroid cancer or a benign thyroid nodule (not recorded which). Some clones in this sample may be carry-over from other donors' samples.

Here the CDR3 reads CSAQSKQGARDTQYF. CDR3 bases: TGCAGTGCACAATCCAAACAGGGGGCACGGGATACGCAGTATTTT. This chain uses TRBV20-1 with TRBJ2-3, with 9 bases fitting TRBD1. J was trimmed by 6 bases and V by 6 bases; bases with no gene match: 13. The length of the CDR3 is 15 residues. Germline loops: CDR1 DFQATT, CDR2 SNEGSKA (reference sequence).